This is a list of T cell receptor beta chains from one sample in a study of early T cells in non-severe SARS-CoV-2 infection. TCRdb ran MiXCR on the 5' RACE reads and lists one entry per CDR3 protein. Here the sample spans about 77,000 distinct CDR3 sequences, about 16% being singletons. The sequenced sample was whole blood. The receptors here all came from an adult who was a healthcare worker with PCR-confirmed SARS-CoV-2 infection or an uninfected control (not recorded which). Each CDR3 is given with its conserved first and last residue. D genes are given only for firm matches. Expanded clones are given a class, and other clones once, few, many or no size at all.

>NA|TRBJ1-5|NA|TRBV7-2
CASSLRVQQPQHF
TGTGCCAGCAGCTTGCGGGTGCAGCAGCCCCAGCATTTT
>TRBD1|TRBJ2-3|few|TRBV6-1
CASNRDRGSTDTQYF
TGTGCCAGCAACCGGGACAGGGGTAGCACAGATACGCAGTATTTT
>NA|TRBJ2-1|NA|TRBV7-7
CASSFVRGNEQFF
TGTGCTAGCAGCTTTGTTCGAGGGAATGAGCAGTTCTTC
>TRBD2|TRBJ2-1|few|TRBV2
CASSERLAGAGEQFF
TGTGCCAGCAGTGAAAGGCTAGCGGGGGCTGGGGAGCAGTTCTTC
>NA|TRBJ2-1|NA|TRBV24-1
CATSDFGLGGYNEQFF
TGTGCCACCAGTGATTTCGGGCTTGGCGGCTACAATGAGCAGTTCTTC
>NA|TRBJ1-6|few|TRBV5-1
CASSLAAGVYNSPLHF
TGCGCCAGCAGCTTGGCCGCGGGGGTTTATAATTCACCCCTCCACTTT
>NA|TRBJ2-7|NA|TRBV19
CASSPRRGIGEQYF
TGTGCCAGTAGTCCCAGGAGGGGGATTGGCGAGCAGTACTTC
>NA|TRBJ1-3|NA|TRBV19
CASTLDPTPHGNTIYF
TGTGCCAGTACCCTCGACCCTACACCCCATGGAAACACCATATATTTT
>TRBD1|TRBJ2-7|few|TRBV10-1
CASGTGPEQYF
TGCGCCAGCGGGACAGGGCCCGAGCAGTACTTC
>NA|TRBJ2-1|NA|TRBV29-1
CSVVEVIAQFF
TGCAGCGTGGTGGAGGTCATCGCGCAGTTCTTC
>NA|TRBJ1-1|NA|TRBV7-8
CASSLVNSSKEAFF
TGTGCCAGCAGCTTAGTCAACAGCTCCAAAGAAGCTTTCTTT
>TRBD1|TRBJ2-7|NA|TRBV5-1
CASSLGQGDEQYF
TGCGCCAGCAGCCTGGGACAGGGGGACGAGCAGTACTTC
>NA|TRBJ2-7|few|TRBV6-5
CASSYEGFPYEQYF
TGTGCCAGCAGTTACGAGGGGTTCCCCTACGAGCAGTACTTC
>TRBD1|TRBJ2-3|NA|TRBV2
CASRTGPSHTQYF
TGTGCCAGTCGGACAGGGCCCTCACATACGCAGTATTTT
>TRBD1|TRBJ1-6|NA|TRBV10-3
CAISPGQDGDSPLHF
TGTGCCATCAGTCCCGGACAGGACGGGGATTCACCCCTCCACTTT
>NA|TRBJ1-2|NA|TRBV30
CAWRKPGQRGSGYTF
TGTGCCTGGAGAAAACCGGGACAACGAGGCAGTGGCTACACCTTC
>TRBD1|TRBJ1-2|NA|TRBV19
CASSPSGTGDNYGYTF
TGTGCCAGTAGTCCATCGGGGACAGGGGACAACTATGGCTACACCTTC
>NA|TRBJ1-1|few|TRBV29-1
CSVEQGAAFF
TGCAGCGTTGAACAGGGCGCAGCTTTCTTT
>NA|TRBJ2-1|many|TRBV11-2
CASSPRTERYEQFF
TGTGCCAGCAGCCCCCGGACCGAGCGATATGAGCAGTTCTTC
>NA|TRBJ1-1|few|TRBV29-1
CSVAGQSRDPEAFF
TGCAGCGTTGCCGGACAGTCGAGAGACCCTGAAGCTTTCTTT
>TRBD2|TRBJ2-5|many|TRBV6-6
CASSRGGSGQETQYF
TGTGCCAGCAGTCGCGGGGGTAGCGGCCAAGAGACCCAGTACTTC
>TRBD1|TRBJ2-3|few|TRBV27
CASRLRGLSTDTQYF
TGTGCCAGCAGATTAAGGGGGCTCAGCACAGATACGCAGTATTTT
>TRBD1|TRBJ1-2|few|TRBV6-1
CASSDPGGYYGYTF
TGTGCCAGCAGTGACCCAGGGGGCTACTATGGCTACACCTTC
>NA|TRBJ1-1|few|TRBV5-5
CASSLRNTEAFF
TGTGCCAGCAGCTTACGGAACACTGAAGCTTTCTTT
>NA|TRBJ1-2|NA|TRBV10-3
CAISEGRNEGGYTF
TGTGCCATCAGTGAAGGCCGCAACGAGGGTGGCTACACCTTC
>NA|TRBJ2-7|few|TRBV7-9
CASSLAGAGPYEQYF
TGTGCCAGCAGCTTAGCGGGGGCAGGGCCCTACGAGCAGTACTTC
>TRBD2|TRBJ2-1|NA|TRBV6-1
CASSGQAGGANNEQFF
TGTGCCAGCAGTGGTCAAGCGGGGGGGGCCAACAATGAGCAGTTCTTC